This TCR beta chain was identified in a study of control samples from healthy donors and cancer patients (dated by TCRdb to the early 2020s). Library preparation used the immunoSEQ multiplex PCR assay. TCRdb carries this immuneACCESS record with in-frame sequences only. Its versions omit some clonotypes, under half of them owing to an unresolved V gene in the studies checked, with the rest unexplained. This sample is represented by around 130,000 clones; approximately 89% of them were singletons. The ten largest clonotypes hold roughly 8.7% of the sample. Details on this clone: Its antigen is currently not known. The record has no base qualities; no much larger clone is one base away.

Based on the germline V gene (reference sequence), the CDR1 and CDR2 sequences are LGHDT and YNNKEL. Clipping removes 0 bases from V and 0 bases from J, with 1 as the unmatched junction base count. From the cysteine up to the phenylalanine, the CDR3 has a length of 15 residues. Only the CDR3 region is kept as DNA, spanning 45 bases read in frame from base 1. The sequence came from a man aged 18-30 years in good health. The sequencing sample was made of blood. The V and J segments used are TRBV3-1 (or the pseudogene TRBV3-2) and TRBJ2-7; 8 nucleotides in the junction match TRBD2. The CDR3 protein is CASSQETSGSYEQYF. The nucleotides are TGTGCCAGCAGCCAAGAAACTAGCGGCTCCTACGAGCAGTACTTC.